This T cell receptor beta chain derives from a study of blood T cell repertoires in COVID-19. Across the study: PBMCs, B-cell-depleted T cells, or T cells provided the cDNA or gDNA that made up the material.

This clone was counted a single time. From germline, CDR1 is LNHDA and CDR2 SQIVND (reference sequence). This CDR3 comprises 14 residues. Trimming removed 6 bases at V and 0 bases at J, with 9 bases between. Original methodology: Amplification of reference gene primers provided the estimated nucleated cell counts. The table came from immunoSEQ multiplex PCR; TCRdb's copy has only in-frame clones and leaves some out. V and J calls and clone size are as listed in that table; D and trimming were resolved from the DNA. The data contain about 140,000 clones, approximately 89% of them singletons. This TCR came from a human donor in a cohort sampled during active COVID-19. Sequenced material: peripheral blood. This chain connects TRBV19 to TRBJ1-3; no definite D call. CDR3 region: CASRRRSSGNTIYF. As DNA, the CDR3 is TGTGCCAGTAGGCGGAGAAGCTCTGGAAACACCATATATTTT. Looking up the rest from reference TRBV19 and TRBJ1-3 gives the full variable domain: DGGITQSPKYLFRKEGQNVTLSCEQNLNHDAMYWYRQDPGQGLRLIYYSQIVNDFQKGDIAEGYSVSREKKESFPLTVTSAQKNPTAFYLCASRRRSSGNTIYFGEGSWLTVV.